The clone carrying this T cell receptor beta chain was seen only once. Germline CDR1 reads LGHDT; CDR2 reads YNNKEL (reference sequence). V lost 1 base and J lost 3, with 7 bases in between. This CDR3 is built from 13 residues. In the original workflow: The authors estimated nucleated cell counts from reference gene primer amplification. Produced via immunoSEQ multiplex PCR; TCRdb's table is partial and in-frame only. Clonal size and the V and J genes are those of that table, whereas D and trimming came from the DNA. The table lists tens of thousands of clones, around 80% of them singletons. These data belong to a study of blood T cell repertoires in COVID-19. Study background: COVID-19 samples, acute and convalescent, were from the United States, Italy and Spain. T cells, B-cell-depleted T cells, or PBMCs supplied cDNA or gDNA.

The sample comprised peripheral blood. V gene TRBV3-1 (or the pseudogene TRBV3-2) combines with J gene TRBJ2-7; no clear D. This TCR was sampled from a human donor in a cohort sampled during active COVID-19. CDR3 nucleotide sequence: TGTGCCAGCAGCCAAGCCGGTAGCTACGAGCAGTACTTC. Amino acid sequence: CASSQAGSYEQYF.